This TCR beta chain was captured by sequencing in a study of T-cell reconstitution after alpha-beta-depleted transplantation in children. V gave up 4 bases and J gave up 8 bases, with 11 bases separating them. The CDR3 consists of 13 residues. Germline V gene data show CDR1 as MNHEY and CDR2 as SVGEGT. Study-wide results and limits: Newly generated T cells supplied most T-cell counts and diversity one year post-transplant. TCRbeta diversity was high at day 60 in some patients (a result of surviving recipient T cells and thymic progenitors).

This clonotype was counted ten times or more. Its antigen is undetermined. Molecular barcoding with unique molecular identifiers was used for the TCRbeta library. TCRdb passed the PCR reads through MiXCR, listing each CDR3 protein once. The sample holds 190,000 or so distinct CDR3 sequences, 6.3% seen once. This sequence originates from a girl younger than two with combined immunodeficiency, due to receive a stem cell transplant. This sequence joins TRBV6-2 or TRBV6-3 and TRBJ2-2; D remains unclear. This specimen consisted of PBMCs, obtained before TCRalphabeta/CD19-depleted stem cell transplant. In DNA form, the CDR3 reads TGTGCCAGCAGTTTCAGACTCGGAGGGGAGCTGTTTTTT. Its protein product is CASSFRLGGELFF.